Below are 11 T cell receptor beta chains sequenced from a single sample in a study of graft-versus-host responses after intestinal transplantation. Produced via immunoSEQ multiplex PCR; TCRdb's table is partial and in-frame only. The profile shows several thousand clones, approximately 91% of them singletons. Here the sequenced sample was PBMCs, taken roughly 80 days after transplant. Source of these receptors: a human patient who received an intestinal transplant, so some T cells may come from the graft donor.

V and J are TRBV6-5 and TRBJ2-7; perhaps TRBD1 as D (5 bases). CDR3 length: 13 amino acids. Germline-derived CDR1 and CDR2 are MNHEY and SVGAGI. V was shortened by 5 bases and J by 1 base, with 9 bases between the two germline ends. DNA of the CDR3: TGTGCCAGCAGTCCTGACAGTTCCTACGAGCAGTACTTC. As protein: CASSPDSSYEQYF.

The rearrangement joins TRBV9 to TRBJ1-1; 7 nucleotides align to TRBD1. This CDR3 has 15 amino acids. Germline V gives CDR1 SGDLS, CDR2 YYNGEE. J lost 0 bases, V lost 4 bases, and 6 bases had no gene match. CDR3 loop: CASSLRTGVNTEAFF. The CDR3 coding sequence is TGTGCCAGCAGCCTTCGCACAGGGGTGAACACTGAAGCTTTCTTT.

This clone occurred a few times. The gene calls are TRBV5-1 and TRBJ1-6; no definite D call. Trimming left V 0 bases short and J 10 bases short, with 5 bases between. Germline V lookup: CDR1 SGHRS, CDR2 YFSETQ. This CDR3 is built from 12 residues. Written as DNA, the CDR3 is TGCGCCAGCAGCTTGGGGCCGTCACCCCTCCACTTT. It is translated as CASSLGPSPLHF.

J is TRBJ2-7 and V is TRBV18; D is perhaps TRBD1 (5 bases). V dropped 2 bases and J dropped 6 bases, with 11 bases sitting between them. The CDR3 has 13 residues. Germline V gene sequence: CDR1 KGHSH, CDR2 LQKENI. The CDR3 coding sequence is TGTGCCAGCTCACCAAAAGGGGTTGGCGAGCAGTACGTC. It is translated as CASSPKGVGEQYV.

In DNA, the CDR3 is TGTGCCAGCAGCTTGGCCGGGGGATACCAGCCCCAGCATTTT. Protein sequence: CASSLAGGYQPQHF. The genes are TRBV5-6 and TRBJ1-5; possibly TRBD1 for D (5 bases). Per the germline V gene, CDR1 is SGHDT and CDR2 is YYEEEE. Trimming cost V 0 bases and J 7 bases, with 11 bases left between them. This CDR3 region has 14 residues.

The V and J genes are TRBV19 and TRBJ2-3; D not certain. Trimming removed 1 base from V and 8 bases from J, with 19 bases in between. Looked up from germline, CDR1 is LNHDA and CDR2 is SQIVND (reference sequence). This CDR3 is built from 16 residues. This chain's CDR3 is CASSIAARTDIGTQYF. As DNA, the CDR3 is TGTGCCAGTAGTATAGCGGCAAGAACAGACATAGGTACGCAGTATTTT.

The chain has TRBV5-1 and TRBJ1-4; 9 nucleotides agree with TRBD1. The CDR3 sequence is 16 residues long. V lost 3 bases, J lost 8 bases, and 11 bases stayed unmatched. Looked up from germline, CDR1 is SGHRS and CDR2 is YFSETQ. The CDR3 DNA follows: TGCGCCAGCAGCTCCGCTCCCGGGACAGGGAACGAAAAACTGTTTTTT. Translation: CASSSAPGTGNEKLFF.

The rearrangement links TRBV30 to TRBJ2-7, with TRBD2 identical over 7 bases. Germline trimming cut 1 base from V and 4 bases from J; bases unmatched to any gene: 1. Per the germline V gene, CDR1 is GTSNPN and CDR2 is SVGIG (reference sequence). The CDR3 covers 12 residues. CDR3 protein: CAWSAGGYEQYV. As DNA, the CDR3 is TGTGCCTGGAGTGCGGGAGGTTACGAGCAGTACGTC.

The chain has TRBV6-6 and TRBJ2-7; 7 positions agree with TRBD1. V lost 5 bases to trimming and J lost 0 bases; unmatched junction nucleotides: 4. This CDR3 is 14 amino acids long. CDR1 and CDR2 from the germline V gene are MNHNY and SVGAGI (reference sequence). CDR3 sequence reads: CASSNRGRSYEQYF. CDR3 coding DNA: TGTGCCAGCAGTAACAGGGGACGCTCCTACGAGCAGTACTTC.

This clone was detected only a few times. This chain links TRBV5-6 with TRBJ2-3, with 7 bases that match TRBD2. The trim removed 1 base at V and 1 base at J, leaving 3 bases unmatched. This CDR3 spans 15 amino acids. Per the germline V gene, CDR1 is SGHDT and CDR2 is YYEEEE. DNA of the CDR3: TGTGCCAGCAGCTTGAAGGGAGGGGGCACAGATACGCAGTATTTT. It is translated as CASSLKGGGTDTQYF.

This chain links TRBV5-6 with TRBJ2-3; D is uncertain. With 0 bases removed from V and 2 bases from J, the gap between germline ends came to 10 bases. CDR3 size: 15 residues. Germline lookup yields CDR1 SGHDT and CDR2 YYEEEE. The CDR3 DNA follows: TGTGCCAGCAGCTTGGTGGCCCAATTCACAGATACGCAGTATTTT. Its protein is CASSLVAQFTDTQYF.